The rows below give T cell receptor beta chains drawn from one sample of a study of blood T cell repertoires in COVID-19. The assay was immunoSEQ multiplex PCR, and TCRdb's table has in-frame clones only and misses some. This table holds hundreds of thousands of clones, around 88% found once. Sequencing input: peripheral blood. The receptors were sampled from a woman aged 30 to 39 with COVID-19, enrolled during active disease. Both conserved end residues are part of each CDR3. The order of the fields is CDR3 protein, V gene, D gene. D genes are given only for firm matches.

CDR3aa: CASSPQGASTDTQYF; v_gene: TRBV28; d_gene: TRBD1
CDR3aa: CASSFPPPGLAANNEQFF; v_gene: TRBV5-1; d_gene: TRBD2
CDR3aa: CASSVALGRKLDTQYF; v_gene: TRBV9; d_gene: TRBD2
CDR3aa: CATSSWGDSGANVLTF; v_gene: TRBV24-1; d_gene: NA
CDR3aa: CASSQWGSETQYF; v_gene: TRBV11-2; d_gene: NA
CDR3aa: CASSSEGVGADTQYF; v_gene: TRBV13; d_gene: NA
CDR3aa: CASSFSRLAGRETQYF; v_gene: TRBV28; d_gene: TRBD2
CDR3aa: CASTLPEGAGELFF; v_gene: TRBV6-5; d_gene: NA
CDR3aa: CASSPGRGGELFF; v_gene: TRBV7-2; d_gene: NA
CDR3aa: CASRELQGRDYGYTF; v_gene: TRBV11-2; d_gene: NA
CDR3aa: CASSVGRQGKTQYF; v_gene: TRBV9; d_gene: NA
CDR3aa: CSASSGTGQETQYF; v_gene: TRBV20-1; d_gene: TRBD1
CDR3aa: CASSPPAGTDTQYF; v_gene: TRBV18; d_gene: NA
CDR3aa: CASSLGTGVGEQYF; v_gene: TRBV5-1; d_gene: NA
CDR3aa: CASSRRGQKMNTEAFF; v_gene: TRBV7-8; d_gene: TRBD1
CDR3aa: CASSHARTGNFMNTEAFF; v_gene: TRBV4-1; d_gene: TRBD1
CDR3aa: CASRPPTGNYGYTF; v_gene: TRBV4-1; d_gene: TRBD1
CDR3aa: CASSGAGASTGELFF; v_gene: TRBV5-4; d_gene: TRBD2
CDR3aa: CASSEGGRTGVHEQYF; v_gene: TRBV25-1; d_gene: TRBD1
CDR3aa: CASSVERGRTDTQYF; v_gene: TRBV9; d_gene: TRBD2
CDR3aa: CASLIEASLIEAFF; v_gene: TRBV6-6; d_gene: NA
CDR3aa: CASSLGLDSTQYF; v_gene: TRBV12-3/TRBV12-4; d_gene: NA
CDR3aa: CASSLRSGGSYEQYF; v_gene: TRBV4-3; d_gene: NA
CDR3aa: CASSRTGGPYEQYF; v_gene: TRBV14; d_gene: TRBD1
CDR3aa: CASSLVTGGQQPQHF; v_gene: TRBV7-2; d_gene: NA
CDR3aa: CASRNPGRRREETQYF; v_gene: TRBV11-2; d_gene: NA
CDR3aa: CASSPWDNYNEQFF; v_gene: TRBV19; d_gene: NA
CDR3aa: CASSLDPDAGSNYGYTF; v_gene: TRBV11-2; d_gene: NA
CDR3aa: CASSQDRDRGIYEQYF; v_gene: TRBV4-3; d_gene: TRBD1
CDR3aa: CASSFGHSGSYNEQFF; v_gene: TRBV7-9; d_gene: TRBD2
CDR3aa: CASSRGDRDPEAFF; v_gene: TRBV4-1; d_gene: TRBD1
CDR3aa: CAISTGGGLSNQPQHF; v_gene: TRBV10-3; d_gene: NA
CDR3aa: CSTDGQGRDTQYF; v_gene: TRBV29-1; d_gene: TRBD1
CDR3aa: CASSLAPGWETQYF; v_gene: TRBV11-2; d_gene: NA
CDR3aa: CASSQAGQGNTGELFF; v_gene: TRBV3-1/TRBV3-2; d_gene: TRBD1
CDR3aa: CASSLWEWTGRRSNYGYTF; v_gene: TRBV5-5; d_gene: TRBD1
CDR3aa: CASSLGGLGNTIYF; v_gene: TRBV28; d_gene: NA
CDR3aa: CASSLSGSGANVLTF; v_gene: TRBV28; d_gene: NA
CDR3aa: CASRGAGFRVNEQFF; v_gene: TRBV28; d_gene: TRBD2
CDR3aa: CASSQKTGRQPQHF; v_gene: TRBV4-3; d_gene: TRBD1